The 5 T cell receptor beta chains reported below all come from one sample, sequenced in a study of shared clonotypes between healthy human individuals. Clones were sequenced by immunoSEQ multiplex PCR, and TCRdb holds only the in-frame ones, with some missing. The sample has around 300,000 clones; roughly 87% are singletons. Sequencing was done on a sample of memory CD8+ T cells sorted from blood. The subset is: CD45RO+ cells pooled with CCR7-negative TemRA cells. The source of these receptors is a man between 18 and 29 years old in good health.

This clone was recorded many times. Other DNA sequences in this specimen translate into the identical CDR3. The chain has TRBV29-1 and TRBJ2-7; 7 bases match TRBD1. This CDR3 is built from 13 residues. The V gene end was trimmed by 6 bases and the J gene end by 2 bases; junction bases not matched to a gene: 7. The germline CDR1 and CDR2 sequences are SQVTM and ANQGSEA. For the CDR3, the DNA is TGCAGCGTGATACGGGACAGTACCTACGAGCAGTACTTC. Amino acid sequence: CSVIRDSTYEQYF.

The CDR3 sequence is CASAQFLQGVVEKLFF. The CDR3, as DNA: TGTGCTAGTGCCCAATTTTTACAGGGGGTCGTCGAAAAACTGTTTTTT. The V call is TRBV12-5, the J call TRBJ1-4; 8 nucleotides line up with TRBD1. V shed 7 bases and J 8 bases; nucleotides not matched to a gene: 15. CDR1 LGHNT and CDR2 FRNRAP come from the germline V gene. This CDR3 region has 16 residues.

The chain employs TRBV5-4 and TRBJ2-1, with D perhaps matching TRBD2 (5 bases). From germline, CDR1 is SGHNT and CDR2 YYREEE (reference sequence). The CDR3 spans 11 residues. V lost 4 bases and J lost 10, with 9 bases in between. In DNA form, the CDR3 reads TGTGCCAGCAGCCACCCGGGAGAGCAGTTCTTC. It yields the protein CASSHPGEQFF.

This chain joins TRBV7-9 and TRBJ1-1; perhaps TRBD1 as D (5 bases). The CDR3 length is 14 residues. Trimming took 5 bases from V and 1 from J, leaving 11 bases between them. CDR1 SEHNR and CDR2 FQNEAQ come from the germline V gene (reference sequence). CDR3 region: CASSRGVTNTEAFF. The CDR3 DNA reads TGTGCCAGCAGCCGAGGGGTCACGAACACTGAAGCTTTCTTT. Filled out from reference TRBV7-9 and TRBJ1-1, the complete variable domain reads DTGVSQNPRHKITKRGQNVTFRCDPISEHNRLYWYRQTLGQGPEFLTYFQNEAQLEKSRLLSDRFSAERPKGSFSTLEIQRTEQGDSAMYLCASSRGVTNTEAFFGQGTRLTVV.

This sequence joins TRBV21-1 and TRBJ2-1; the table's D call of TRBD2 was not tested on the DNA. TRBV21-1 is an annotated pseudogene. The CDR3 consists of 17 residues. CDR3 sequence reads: CASSKDSLAGKDNEQFF. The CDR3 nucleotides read TGTGCCAGCAGCAAAGACTCACTAGCGGGGAAAGATAATGAGCAGTTCTTC.